The clone carrying this T cell receptor beta chain has a handful of counts. No antigen is known for it. V lost 7 bases and J lost 4, with 6 bases in between. Germline V lookup: CDR1 SEHNR, CDR2 FQNEAQ (reference sequence). The CDR3 length is 11 residues. These data belong to a study of OX40 agonist ivuxolimab in advanced cancers. Only in-frame clones appear in the TCRdb table, and some are missing; sequencing was by immunoSEQ multiplex PCR. The sample has 70,000 to 95,000 clones, under 90% seen once. General study results and limits: Antigen specificity remained undetermined for the expanded peripheral T cells.

Material: CD4+ or CD8+ T cells sorted from blood, obtained in a trial of the OX40 agonist ivuxolimab. The V gene is TRBV7-9, the J gene TRBJ2-3, with unresolved D. The TCR was taken from an adult with an advanced solid tumor such as melanoma, head and neck, liver or kidney cancer. CDR3 sequence (DNA): TGTGCCAGCACCCAGGCAGATACGCAGTATTTT. Translation gives CASTQADTQYF.